The source of this TCR beta chain is a study of blood T cell repertoires in COVID-19. About the study: Sample material is recorded as cDNA or gDNA derived from T cells, B-cell-depleted T cells, or PBMCs.

The Seattle patients joined while their infection was active and were tracked longitudinally afterward. Germline CDR1 and CDR2: SGHKS and YYEKEE (reference sequence). Trimming took off 4 bases at V and 1 base at J, with 17 bases between the two ends. This CDR3 contains 16 residues. Here immunoSEQ multiplex PCR was the method, and the copy in TCRdb shows in-frame clones only, minus some. The table has roughly 110,000 clones, around 83% seen once. The TCR originated in an older woman with COVID-19, enrolled during active disease. The chain employs TRBV5-5 and TRBJ1-1, with D unresolved. Specimen: peripheral blood. The CDR3: CASSAEITATNTEAFF. CDR3 bases: TGTGCCAGCAGCGCAGAGATAACAGCTACGAACACTGAAGCTTTCTTT.